In its sample, the clone carrying this TCR beta chain was seen once. This sample is drawn from a study of cytomegalovirus exposure and HLA in healthy donors. Use of 60 Vbeta and 13 Jbeta primers characterized the PCR. How the authors handled the data: In a later analysis, some 80 million unique TCR beta chains included roughly 11 million shared by two or more donors. The assay was immunoSEQ multiplex PCR, and TCRdb's table has in-frame clones only and misses some. V, J and clone size are taken as reported in that table, and D and trimming were inferred from the DNA itself. The repertoire holds 150,000 to 200,000 clones, with 75% to 85% as singletons. Germline trimming cut 3 bases from V and 2 bases from J; bases unmatched to any gene: 4. The germline gives CDR1 SGHRS, CDR2 YFSETQ. The CDR3 has 14 residues.

The TCR was taken from a woman aged 18 to 35 in good health and CMV-seropositive. The chain is built from TRBV5-1 and TRBJ2-7; 8 bases agree with TRBD1. Sequenced: PBMCs. CDR3 region: CASSSGQDPYEQYF. CDR3 DNA sequence: TGCGCCAGCAGCTCGGGACAGGATCCCTACGAGCAGTACTTC.